The 21 T cell receptor beta chains listed next were all sequenced from one sample in a study of CD8 T cells in ankylosing spondylitis. TCRdb reprocessed the 5' RACE reads with MiXCR, giving one entry per CDR3 protein. The sample contains some 130,000 distinct CDR3 sequences, about 10% of which appear only once. Sequenced sample: blood, either unsorted or a sorted T cell fraction (not recorded which). The receptors come from a female donor with ankylosing spondylitis or in good health (not recorded which).

This clonotype showed up many times. The CDR3 DNA is TGTGCCAGCAGCTCCCGACAGAACTATGGCTACACCTTC. Translating gives CASSSRQNYGYTF. The genes are TRBV7-9 and TRBJ1-2; TRBD1 is a possible D gene (5 bases). This CDR3 comprises 13 residues. CDR1 SEHNR and CDR2 FQNEAQ come from the germline V gene (reference sequence). Trimming took off 4 bases at V and 2 bases at J, with 8 bases between the two ends.

This clonotype was counted ten times or more. The chain joins TRBV7-2 to TRBJ2-1, with D unresolved. V was pared by 3 bases and J by 3 bases, with 12 bases between. The CDR3 loop spans 15 amino acids. The germline gives CDR1 SGHTA, CDR2 FQGNSA. CDR3 sequence (DNA): TGTGCCAGCAGCTTTGGGAATAACTTCTACAATGAGCAGTTCTTC. Translation: CASSFGNNFYNEQFF.

This clonotype was observed at least ten times. The V gene is TRBV29-1, the J gene TRBJ1-2; D remains ambiguous. The V gene lost 1 base and the J gene lost 11 bases, with 11 bases spanning the gap. The CDR3 covers 11 residues. The germline V gene has CDR1 SQVTM and CDR2 ANQGSEA. CDR3 DNA: TGCAGCGTTGAAGGAGATTCGAGTTACACCTTC. It is translated as CSVEGDSSYTF.

This clonotype has only a few counts. This chain connects TRBV6-6 to TRBJ1-5; the D is unclear. Trimming left V 0 bases short and J 0 bases short, with 6 bases between. The CDR3 loop spans 15 amino acids. Germline V gene data show CDR1 as MNHNY and CDR2 as SVGAGI (reference sequence). CDR3 coding DNA: TGTGCCAGCAGTTACTCTTATGGTAGCAATCAGCCCCAGCATTTT. Protein: CASSYSYGSNQPQHF.

This clonotype was found a few times. The genes are TRBV28 and TRBJ1-6, with D perhaps TRBD1 (6 bases). V lost 7 bases and J lost 6, with 19 bases in between. The CDR3 covers 16 residues. CDR1 is MDHEN and CDR2 is SYDVKM in the germline V gene. CDR3 in DNA: TGTGCCAGCACCGTTCCAGGGGCCGCCTTTAATTCACCCCTCCACTTT. Protein: CASTVPGAAFNSPLHF. The full variable domain, rest sourced from reference TRBV28 and TRBJ1-6, is DVKVTQSSRYLVKRTGEKVFLECVQDMDHENMFWYRQDPGLGLRLIYFSYDVKMKEKGDIPEGYSVSREKKERFSLILESASTNQTSMYLCASTVPGAAFNSPLHFGNGTRLTVT.

This clonotype has more than one count but fewer than ten. The chain employs TRBV7-2 and TRBJ2-1; tentative D call: TRBD1 (6 bases). The germline V and J ends were trimmed by 3 bases and 9 bases, with 15 bases remaining between them. CDR1 SGHTA and CDR2 FQGNSA come from the germline V gene. This CDR3 region has 14 residues. CDR3 bases: TGTGCCAGCAGCTTCAAGGGGGTTGTGGGTGAGCAGTTCTTC. It is translated as CASSFKGVVGEQFF. The variable domain in full, with the rest retrieved from reference TRBV7-2 and TRBJ2-1, is GAGVSQSPSNKVTEKGKDVELRCDPISGHTALYWYRQSLGQGLEFLIYFQGNSAPDKSGLPSDRFSAERTGGSVSTLTIQRTQQEDSAVYLCASSFKGVVGEQFFGPGTRLTVL.

This clonotype was detected many times. J is TRBJ2-3 and V is TRBV20-1, with a tentative D call TRBD1 (6 bases). From germline, CDR1 is DFQATT and CDR2 SNEGSKA (reference sequence). V lost 0 bases to trimming and J lost 6 bases, with 16 bases between them. The CDR3 runs 15 residues. CDR3 coding DNA: TGCAGTGCTAGAGATATTTTGGGACACCGGGATACGCAGTATTTT. Its protein is CSARDILGHRDTQYF.

In its sample, this clonotype was seen many times. This chain uses TRBV29-1 with TRBJ2-5; D unresolved. This CDR3 is 12 amino acids long. Germline CDR1 and CDR2: SQVTM and ANQGSEA. The V gene lost 2 bases and the J gene lost 3 bases, with 7 bases spanning the gap. In DNA, the CDR3 is TGCAGCGTTGAACCGGGTAAAGAGACCCAGTACTTC. Its protein product is CSVEPGKETQYF.

This clonotype was counted many times. The chain carries TRBV11-2 and TRBJ1-2; D is unresolved. Germline CDR1 and CDR2: SGHAT and FQNNGV. V was pared by 0 bases and J by 7 bases, with 12 bases between. There are 14 residues in the CDR3. This chain's CDR3 is CASSLDQRGIGYTF. CDR3 nucleotide sequence: TGTGCCAGCAGCTTAGATCAGCGGGGAATTGGCTACACCTTC.

About this clonotype itself: Given the absence of the conserved phenylalanine or tryptophan at the CDR3 end, a read error is likely. The chain is built from TRBV29-1 and TRBJ1-1; D remains ambiguous. The germline gives CDR1 SQVTM, CDR2 ANQGSEA. The CDR3 spans 12 residues. V was pared by 4 bases and J by 0 bases, with 6 bases between. CDR3 nucleotides: TGCAGCGTTGGCACGGTGAACACTGAAGCTTTCTCT. Its protein product is CSVGTVNTEAFS.

This clonotype was detected ten times or more. This chain links TRBV29-1 with TRBJ1-5; the D is unclear. CDR1 and CDR2 (germline): SQVTM, ANQGSEA. Trimming pared 3 bases from V and 6 bases from J, leaving 12 bases between. The CDR3 sequence is 13 residues long. CDR3 sequence reads: CSVELGLGQPQHF. CDR3 nucleotide sequence: TGCAGCGTTGAGTTAGGGTTAGGTCAGCCCCAGCATTTT.

This clonotype was recorded at least ten times. The rearrangement links TRBV4-1 to TRBJ2-3, with 7 bases that match TRBD1. The CDR3 is 14 residues long. Losses at the gene ends were 6 bases for V and 3 bases for J; bases not matched to a gene: 6. The germline V gene encodes CDR1 MGHRA and CDR2 YSYEKL. This CDR3 reads CASRRQGWTDTQYF. The CDR3 nucleotides are TGCGCCAGCAGGCGACAGGGTTGGACAGATACGCAGTATTTT.

The rearrangement links TRBV28 to TRBJ2-7, with D possibly TRBD1 on 6 matching bases. CDR3 length: 15 amino acids. The V and J ends lost 3 bases and 1 base respectively, with 13 bases between them. CDR1 and CDR2 (germline): MDHEN, SYDVKM. CDR3 in amino acids: CASSFSRDTSYEQYF. The CDR3 nucleotides are TGTGCCAGCAGTTTCAGCCGGGACACTTCCTACGAGCAGTACTTC.

There are many counts of this clonotype. The chain joins TRBV5-1 to TRBJ2-7; D is possibly TRBD1 or TRBD2 (5 bases each). The V gene lost 3 bases and the J gene lost 3 bases, with 10 bases spanning the gap. Germline CDR1 is SGHRS and CDR2 is YFSETQ. This CDR3 region has 13 residues. The CDR3 sequence: CASSSGTLYEQYF. In DNA, the CDR3 is TGCGCCAGCAGCTCCGGGACCCTCTACGAGCAGTACTTC.

This clonotype was picked up many times. At one of its ends the junction is not consistent with the germline gene, which may arise from a read error. This chain links TRBV7-2 with TRBJ2-3; 9 bases line up with TRBD1. The CDR3 loop spans 16 amino acids. Per the germline V gene, CDR1 is SGHTA and CDR2 is FQGNSA. The CDR3 bases are TGTGCCAGCAGCCTAGCCGGGACAGGGCGACCAGATACGCAGTATTTT. Its translation: CASSLAGTGRPDTQYF.

This clonotype appeared many times. The rearrangement links TRBV12-3 or TRBV12-4 to TRBJ2-1; D may be TRBD2 (5 bases). V shed 3 bases and J shed 1 base, with 13 bases lying between them. This CDR3 contains 16 residues. DNA of the CDR3: TGTGCCAGCAGTTTTTTGCGGGCCCCATCCTACAATGAGCAGTTCTTC. Amino acid sequence: CASSFLRAPSYNEQFF.

This clonotype has at least ten counts. The V gene is TRBV28, the J gene TRBJ2-7, with D unresolved. Trimming removed 2 bases at V and 4 bases at J, with 12 bases between. The CDR3 sequence is 14 residues long. Per germline, CDR1 MDHEN and CDR2 SYDVKM. CDR3 region: CASSLGGQLYEQYF. The CDR3 nucleotides are TGTGCCAGCAGTTTAGGTGGGCAGCTTTACGAGCAGTACTTC.

This clonotype was picked up many times. The rearrangement joins TRBV5-1 to TRBJ2-7, with 11 bases matching TRBD2. The germline V gene has CDR1 SGHRS and CDR2 YFSETQ. The CDR3 is 15 residues long. The junction had 5 bases not matched to a gene; V was cut back by 4 bases and J by 2 bases. The CDR3 reads CASSVTSGDAYEQYF. Written as DNA, the CDR3 is TGCGCCAGCAGCGTGACTAGCGGGGATGCCTACGAGCAGTACTTC.

This clonotype was observed at least ten times. The chain employs TRBV5-1 and TRBJ1-2; D remains ambiguous. The V end was cut by 0 bases, the J end by 4 bases, with 7 bases between. The CDR3 covers 13 residues. Germline CDR1 is SGHRS and CDR2 is YFSETQ. The CDR3 DNA reads as TGCGCCAGCAGCTTGGGCGCGGCCTATGGCTACACCTTC. Protein sequence: CASSLGAAYGYTF. Full variable domain (outside the CDR3, taken from reference TRBV5-1 and TRBJ1-2): KAGVTQTPRYLIKTRGQQVTLSCSPISGHRSVSWYQQTPGQGLQFLFEYFSETQRNKGNFPGRFSGRQFSNSRSEMNVSTLELGDSALYLCASSLGAAYGYTFGSGTRLTVV.

This clonotype was detected ten times or more. V is TRBV18 and J is TRBJ2-2; TRBD2 matches 7 bases. CDR1 is KGHSH and CDR2 is LQKENI in the germline V gene. V was pared by 3 bases and J by 3 bases, with 4 bases of the junction left unmatched. The length of the CDR3 is 15 residues. This chain's CDR3 is CASSPQRGDTGELFF. The CDR3 coding sequence is TGTGCCAGCTCACCTCAGCGGGGAGACACCGGGGAGCTGTTTTTT.

This chain joins TRBV6-5 and TRBJ2-2, with D perhaps TRBD2 (5 bases). This CDR3 is 15 amino acids long. Trimming cost V 2 bases and J 4 bases, with 11 bases left between them. Germline V CDR1 and CDR2: MNHEY, SVGAGI. The CDR3 bases are TGTGCCAGCAGTTACAGGCGGGCCTCCACCGGGGAGCTGTTTTTT. This sequence encodes CASSYRRASTGELFF.